This T cell receptor (beta chain) was recovered during a study of control samples from healthy donors and cancer patients (TCRdb year 2020). The CDR3 holds 16 amino acids from the cysteine to the phenylalanine. Left in the record is the CDR3 DNA by itself, 48 bases read in frame from the first base. CDR1 LGHNA and CDR2 YNFKEQ were looked up in the germline V gene. The germline ends are 11 bases apart after V is trimmed by 1 base and J by 4 bases. Receptors were amplified or captured by the immunoSEQ multiplex PCR assay. In TCRdb, the immuneACCESS table is reduced to in-frame sequences with V and J assigned. These tables do not hold every clone; where another copy was compared, an unresolved V gene accounts for under half, and the others remain unexplained. The table for this sample lists 150,000 or so clones; almost 90% of them were counted only once. The top ten clonotypes cover about 1.8% of the sample.

Concerning this clone itself: Its specific antigen is unknown. No base qualities exist here, and no much larger clone lies one base off it.

The sequencing input was blood. This chain joins TRBV4-2 to TRBJ1-6, and perhaps TRBD1 as D gene, on 5 matching bases. This sequence originates from a man aged 18 to 29 in good health. The nucleotide sequence reads as follows: TGTGCCAGCAGCCAAGTAAGCTCAGGGTATAATTCACCCCTCCACTTT. Translation gives CASSQVSSGYNSPLHF.